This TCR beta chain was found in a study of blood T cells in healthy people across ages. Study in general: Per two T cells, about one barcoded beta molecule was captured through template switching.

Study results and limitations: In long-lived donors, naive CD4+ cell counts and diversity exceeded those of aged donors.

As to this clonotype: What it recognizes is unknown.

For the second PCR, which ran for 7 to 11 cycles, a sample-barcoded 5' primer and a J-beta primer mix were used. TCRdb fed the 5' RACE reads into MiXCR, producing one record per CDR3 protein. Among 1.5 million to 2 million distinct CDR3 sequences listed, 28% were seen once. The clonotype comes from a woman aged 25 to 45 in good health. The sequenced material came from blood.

The CDR3 nucleotides are TGTGCCAGCAGTTCTAGCGGGGGGGCTCAGTACTTC. Amino acid sequence: CASSSSGGAQYF. This chain joins TRBV12-3 or TRBV12-4 and TRBJ2-4, with TRBD2 identical over 12 bases. J was trimmed by 12 bases and V by 4 bases; bases with no gene match: 1. The CDR3 has 12 residues.